This entry describes one T cell receptor beta chain. In the original analysis: Nucleated cell counts were estimated from reference gene primer amplification. TCRdb's copy holds only in-frame clones and misses some; the assay was immunoSEQ multiplex PCR. That table is the source of V, J and clone size, and D and trimming were worked out from the DNA. The table has under 150,000 clones, more than 75% seen once. The CDR3 spans 17 residues. The V and J ends lost 6 bases and 1 base respectively, with 19 bases between them. Germline V gene lookup returns CDR1 LNHDA and CDR2 SQIVND (reference sequence). The data are from a study of blood T cell repertoires in COVID-19. For the study at large: Acute-phase and convalescent COVID-19 samples originated in the United States, Italy and Spain. T cells, B-cell-depleted T cells, or PBMCs supplied cDNA or gDNA.

Sequenced sample: peripheral blood. V gene TRBV19 combines with J gene TRBJ1-5; a weak D match, TRBD1 (6 bases). This receptor was taken from a man aged 50 or older with active COVID-19. The CDR3 DNA follows: TGTGCCAGTAGGGGGTCCGGGGCAGGGGAAAGCAATCAGCCCCAGCATTTT. As protein: CASRGSGAGESNQPQHF. Supplemented by reference TRBV19 and TRBJ1-5, the full variable domain reads DGGITQSPKYLFRKEGQNVTLSCEQNLNHDAMYWYRQDPGQGLRLIYYSQIVNDFQKGDIAEGYSVSREKKESFPLTVTSAQKNPTAFYLCASRGSGAGESNQPQHFGDGTRLSIL.